Listed below are T cell receptor beta chains from one sample, sequenced in a study of cytomegalovirus exposure and HLA in healthy donors. Data came from immunoSEQ multiplex PCR; TCRdb stores just in-frame clones and leaves some out. The sample includes about 130,000 clones, 81% of them seen just once. Sequences were obtained from PBMCs. The receptors here all came from a woman between 35 and 50 years old in good health and CMV-seropositive. The CDR3 runs from the conserved cysteine through the conserved F or W. Each record gives: V gene, D gene, J gene, clone size, CDR3 protein, CDR3 DNA. The D gene is left open where the match is weak. Size is stated for part of the rows, as once, few or many counts, or as a class when the clone is expanded.

>TRBV7-9|NA|TRBJ2-1|NA
CASSILTRGPESSYNEQFF
TGTGCCAGCAGCATATTGACGCGGGGGCCCGAGAGCTCCTACAATGAGCAGTTCTTC
>TRBV6-1|NA|TRBJ2-3|NA
CASVVEGRDTQYF
TGTGCCAGCGTGGTAGAGGGAAGAGATACGCAGTATTTT
>TRBV5-1|NA|TRBJ2-2|NA
CASTGGGQTYTGELFF
TGCGCCAGCACAGGAGGGGGACAGACATACACCGGGGAGCTGTTTTTT
>TRBV5-1|TRBD2|TRBJ2-7|NA
CASSTRPASGGPYSYEQYF
TGCGCCAGCAGTACCCGGCCGGCTAGCGGGGGCCCTTACTCCTACGAGCAGTACTTC
>TRBV19|NA|TRBJ2-3|NA
CASSTNRVRSTDTQYF
TGTGCCAGTAGTACTAACAGGGTGAGGAGCACAGATACGCAGTATTTT
>TRBV6-1|NA|TRBJ2-7|once
CASSESFGAYYEQYF
TGTGCCAGCAGTGAATCATTTGGGGCCTACTACGAGCAGTACTTC
>TRBV4-1|TRBD2|TRBJ2-2|once
CASSDLGLANTGELFF
TGCGCCAGCAGCGATCTGGGACTAGCAAATACCGGGGAGCTGTTTTTT
>TRBV28|NA|TRBJ1-1|NA
CASSSPSGGSTEAFF
TGTGCCAGCAGTTCCCCCTCCGGGGGGAGCACTGAAGCTTTCTTT
>TRBV18|TRBD2|TRBJ2-3|NA
CASSPVGPSTGGDTQYF
TGTGCCAGCTCACCAGTTGGACCGTCGACGGGGGGAGATACGCAGTATTTT
>TRBV7-3|TRBD1|TRBJ1-1|NA
CASSSGQGLNEAFF
TGTGCCAGCAGCTCGGGACAGGGGTTAAATGAAGCTTTCTTT
>TRBV30|NA|TRBJ2-7|once
CAWTSSGPILGGYEQYF
TGTGCCTGGACCTCCAGCGGACCTATCTTAGGCGGCTACGAGCAGTACTTC
>TRBV19|NA|TRBJ2-7|NA
CASSFNRVDEQYF
TGTGCCAGTAGTTTCAACAGGGTGGACGAGCAGTACTTC
>TRBV5-6|NA|TRBJ1-4|NA
CASSLAPGGEKLFF
TGTGCCAGCAGCTTGGCCCCGGGGGGCGAAAAACTGTTTTTT
>TRBV19|NA|TRBJ2-3|NA
CASSRQVTDTQYF
TGTGCCAGTAGTCGACAGGTCACAGATACGCAGTATTTT
>TRBV5-1|TRBD2|TRBJ2-7|NA
CASSSGTSDIYEQYF
TGCGCCAGCAGCTCTGGGACTAGCGATATCTACGAGCAGTACTTC
>TRBV2|NA|TRBJ1-5|once
CAGGAGASNQPQHF
TGTGCCGGGGGGGCAGGGGCGAGCAATCAGCCCCAGCATTTT
>TRBV7-3|NA|TRBJ2-1|NA
CASSQNSNEQFF
TGTGCCAGCAGCCAAAATAGTAATGAGCAGTTCTTC
>TRBV9|TRBD1|TRBJ1-2|NA
CASSTQGAVDYGYTF
TGTGCCAGCAGCACCCAGGGGGCCGTGGACTATGGCTACACCTTC
>TRBV7-6|NA|TRBJ2-7|NA
CASSLAQASYEQYF
TGTGCCAGCAGCTTAGCGCAGGCCTCCTACGAGCAGTACTTC
>TRBV6-5|NA|TRBJ2-1|NA
CASSYSSQGYNEQFF
TGTGCCAGCAGTTACTCCTCGCAGGGCTACAATGAGCAGTTCTTC
>TRBV29-1|TRBD1|TRBJ2-1|NA
CSVDYRGPYNEQFF
TGCAGCGTTGACTACAGGGGTCCCTACAATGAGCAGTTCTTC
>TRBV2|NA|TRBJ2-3|once
CASSDGGGDTDTQYF
TGTGCCAGCAGTGATGGGGGAGGAGACACAGATACGCAGTATTTT
>TRBV2|TRBD1|TRBJ1-1|NA
CASSGTGTENTEAFF
TGTGCCAGCAGTGGCACCGGGACAGAGAACACTGAAGCTTTCTTT
>TRBV5-5|NA|TRBJ2-2|NA
CASSSRDRGGELFF
TGTGCCAGCAGCTCTCGTGACCGCGGCGGGGAGCTGTTTTTT
>TRBV28|NA|TRBJ1-4|NA
CASRTRRAVEEKLFF
TGTGCCAGCAGAACGCGCAGGGCGGTGGAAGAAAAACTGTTTTTT
>TRBV10-3|NA|TRBJ2-7|NA
CAISDRDSGSYEQYF
TGTGCCATCAGTGACAGGGATTCCGGGTCCTACGAGCAGTACTTC
>TRBV19|TRBD1|TRBJ2-7|few
CASGQGGADEQYF
TGTGCCAGTGGACAGGGAGGAGCGGACGAGCAGTACTTC
>TRBV6-6|NA|TRBJ2-5|once
CASSYRTPRETQYF
TGTGCCAGCAGTTACCGGACACCCCGTGAGACCCAGTACTTC
>TRBV10-2|NA|TRBJ2-7|NA
CASTRTEGSEQYF
TGCGCCAGCACCAGGACAGAGGGTAGCGAGCAGTACTTC
>TRBV6-1|NA|TRBJ2-6|once
CASSEGLSGANVLTF
TGTGCCAGCAGTGAGGGGCTCTCTGGGGCCAACGTCCTGACTTTC
>TRBV4-2|NA|TRBJ2-3|NA
CASSQDGTSSPTDTQYF
TGTGCCAGCAGCCAAGATGGCACTAGTTCCCCCACAGATACGCAGTATTTT
>TRBV28|NA|TRBJ1-1|NA
CASSHYNNGNTEAFF
TGTGCCAGCAGTCACTACAACAACGGGAACACTGAAGCTTTCTTT
>TRBV6-5|NA|TRBJ1-1|once
CASSYSGGRTEAFF
TGTGCCAGCAGTTACTCCGGGGGGCGAACTGAAGCTTTCTTT
>TRBV6-6|TRBD2|TRBJ2-1|NA
CASSYGTSGGLNEQFF
TGTGCCAGCAGTTATGGGACTAGCGGGGGGCTCAATGAGCAGTTCTTC
>TRBV11-2|NA|TRBJ2-3|NA
CASSSPTIPRATDTQYF
TGTGCCAGCAGCTCCCCAACTATACCGAGGGCTACAGATACGCAGTATTTT
>TRBV6-5|NA|TRBJ1-3|NA
CASGITGSGNTIYF
TGTGCCAGCGGGATAACAGGGTCTGGAAACACCATATATTTT
>TRBV28|NA|TRBJ1-1|NA
CASTTGPNTEAFF
TGTGCCAGCACTACAGGACCGAACACTGAAGCTTTCTTT
>TRBV9|TRBD1|TRBJ2-7|NA
CASSPGTGGFYEQYF
TGTGCCAGCAGCCCCGGGACAGGGGGCTTCTACGAGCAGTACTTC
>TRBV11-2|NA|TRBJ2-7|NA
CASSAGASGYEQYF
TGTGCCAGCAGCGCTGGAGCGTCGGGCTACGAGCAGTACTTC
>TRBV5-8|TRBD1|TRBJ2-7|NA
CASSLEQGAGYEQYF
TGTGCCAGCAGCTTAGAACAGGGGGCTGGATACGAGCAGTACTTC
>TRBV6-5|TRBD2|TRBJ2-2|NA
CASSPSGKGELFF
TGTGCCAGCAGCCCAAGCGGGAAGGGGGAGCTGTTTTTT
>TRBV10-3|TRBD2|TRBJ2-7|NA
CAISPGLGPEQYF
TGTGCCATCAGCCCGGGACTAGGGCCCGAGCAGTACTTC
>TRBV5-1|NA|TRBJ2-3|NA
CASSGKRGSTDTQYF
TGCGCCAGCAGCGGAAAGCGCGGATCCACAGATACGCAGTATTTT
>TRBV5-1|TRBD2|TRBJ2-7|NA
CASSLEGLAGYHEQYF
TGCGCCAGCAGCTTGGAGGGACTAGCGGGGTACCACGAGCAGTACTTC
>TRBV7-2|NA|TRBJ2-1|few
CASSPGGSYNEQFF
TGTGCCAGCAGCCCGGGGGGCTCATACAATGAGCAGTTCTTC
>TRBV5-6|NA|TRBJ2-7|NA
CASSTSYEQYF
TGTGCCAGCAGCACCTCCTACGAGCAGTACTTC
>TRBV5-1|NA|TRBJ1-2|NA
CASSPGLGHTLYGYTF
TGCGCCAGCAGCCCAGGACTCGGGCATACCCTTTATGGCTACACCTTC
>TRBV5-1|NA|TRBJ2-5|NA
CASTLLRGDQETQYF
TGCGCCAGCACCTTACTCAGGGGGGATCAAGAGACCCAGTACTTC
>TRBV7-2|NA|TRBJ1-4|NA
CASSTGGLGNEKLFF
TGTGCCAGCAGCACGGGGGGCCTTGGGAATGAAAAACTGTTTTTT
>TRBV7-3|TRBD2|TRBJ2-3|NA
CASSSGGKDTQYF
TGTGCCAGCTCTAGCGGGGGGAAAGATACGCAGTATTTT
>TRBV6-5|TRBD2|TRBJ2-7|NA
CASSYSGGEAYEQYF
TGTGCCAGCAGTTACTCGGGGGGGGAAGCCTACGAGCAGTACTTC
>TRBV5-1|NA|TRBJ2-2|few
CASALQGPTGELFF
TGCGCCAGCGCACTACAGGGACCCACCGGGGAGCTGTTTTTT
>TRBV6-6|TRBD1|TRBJ2-5|few
CASSYPDRGQETQYF
TGTGCCAGCAGTTACCCGGACAGGGGGCAAGAGACCCAGTACTTC
>TRBV20-1|NA|TRBJ1-1|NA
CSEGSPGKAFF
TGCAGTGAAGGTTCACCGGGGAAAGCTTTCTTT
>TRBV28|TRBD2|TRBJ2-5|once
CASVLAGGHQETQYF
TGTGCCAGCGTCTTAGCGGGAGGGCACCAAGAGACCCAGTACTTC